One sample yielded the 2 T cell receptor beta chains listed below, sequenced in a study of T-cell reconstitution after alpha-beta-depleted transplantation in children (dated by TCRdb to 2016 to 2017). Libraries came from PCR. TCRdb shows the sequencer as Illumina HiSeq 2500. TCR library preparation used molecular barcoding, with unique molecular identifiers applied to normalize quantification of the TCRbeta repertoire. The raw public data were reprocessed by TCRdb itself: fastp quality trimming at Q25, MiXCR clonotype calling, in-frame beta chains only. Rows matching on CDR3 protein sequence are summarized as one entry with the most common DNA and genes. The sample records roughly 590,000 distinct CDR3 sequences, roughly 15% of which are singletons. The top ten constitute about 1.1% of the sample. Source: PBMCs from the stem cell graft donor, taken from the stem cell graft. The receptor set was obtained from a human donor who donated a stem cell graft to a child with acute myeloid leukemia.

This clonotype was found many times. The CDR3 is CSASTGTLNYGYTF. As DNA, the CDR3 is TGCAGTGCTAGTACAGGGACCCTTAACTATGGCTACACCTTC. V is TRBV20-1 and J is TRBJ1-2, with D tentatively TRBD1 (6 bases). CDR1 DFQATT and CDR2 SNEGSKA come from the germline V gene (reference sequence). The CDR3 is 14 residues long. The germline V and J ends were trimmed by 3 bases and 1 base, with 12 bases remaining between them.

This clonotype occurred many times. The chain couples TRBV20-1 to TRBJ2-1, with 11 bases matching TRBD2. V gave up 3 bases and J gave up 2 bases; unmatched junction bases: 0. The CDR3 has 14 amino acids. The V gene's germline CDR1 is DFQATT and CDR2 SNEGSKA (reference sequence). The CDR3 nucleotides read TGCAGTGCTAGGGGACTAGCGGCCTACAATGAGCAGTTCTTC. It yields the protein CSARGLAAYNEQFF.